Listed below are T cell receptor beta chains from one sample, sequenced in a study of shared clonotypes between healthy human individuals. Sequenced by immunoSEQ multiplex PCR; TCRdb stores in-frame clones only, minus some. The data contain 2 million to 2.5 million clones, approximately 94% of them seen just once; the ten biggest clones take up more than 0.95%. What was sequenced was naive CD8+ T cells sorted from blood. The source of these receptors is a man aged 18-30 years in good health. CDR3s include the opening cysteine and the closing phenylalanine or tryptophan. Each record gives: CDR3 protein, CDR3 DNA, V gene, clone size, CDR3 length, D gene, J gene. D genes are given only for firm matches. Only part of the rows carry a size: once, few, many, or a class if the clone is expanded.

CTSSQDCVRGGPYEQYF,TGCACCAGCAGCCAAGATTGTGTCAGGGGTGGTCCCTACGAGCAGTACTTC,TRBV1,NA,17,NA,TRBJ2-7
CASSLSSGGKISYEQYF,TGTGCCAGCAGCTTATCCAGCGGGGGGAAGATCTCCTACGAGCAGTACTTC,TRBV7-9,once,17,TRBD2,TRBJ2-7
CASNLGGTEQFF,TGTGCCAGCAACCTCGGGGGGACAGAGCAGTTCTTC,TRBV14,NA,12,NA,TRBJ2-1
CASSLSPGASTGELFF,TGTGCCAGCAGTTTATCGCCAGGGGCGAGCACCGGGGAGCTGTTTTTT,TRBV28,NA,16,NA,TRBJ2-2
CAISDLVGGDYGYTF,TGTGCCATCAGTGACCTCGTGGGGGGGGACTATGGCTACACCTTC,TRBV10-3,NA,15,NA,TRBJ1-2
CASSLPGGEQFF,TGTGCCAGCAGTCTGCCGGGTGGTGAGCAGTTCTTC,TRBV5-8,NA,12,NA,TRBJ2-1
CASSLLEVDYGYTF,TGTGCCAGCAGCTTATTGGAGGTTGACTATGGCTACACCTTC,TRBV7-9,once,14,NA,TRBJ1-2
CASRGGAQNTEAFF,TGTGCCAGCAGGGGCGGGGCTCAGAACACTGAAGCTTTCTTT,TRBV6-6,NA,14,NA,TRBJ1-1
CASSFGTGTQETQYF,TGTGCCAGCAGCTTTGGGACAGGCACTCAAGAGACCCAGTACTTC,TRBV5-6,NA,15,TRBD1,TRBJ2-5
CASSYGGLGEAFF,TGTGCCAGCAGTTACGGAGGCCTCGGTGAAGCTTTCTTT,TRBV6-5,once,13,NA,TRBJ1-1